This TCR beta chain emerged from a study of blood T cells in healthy people across ages (dated by TCRdb to between 2014 and 2017). About the study as a whole: In model experiments, template switching captured about one uniquely barcoded TCR beta cDNA molecule for every two T cells. To track age-related changes in TCR beta repertoire diversity, the study relied on deep sequencing normalized with unique cDNA molecular identifiers. Using the same blood draw, the study looked at two additional independent replicas of 1 million unique cDNA reads for two donors, one aged 18 to 30 and the other aged 80 or older. Four age groups were formed from the donors: young (average approximately 15 years), middle-aged (around 37), aged (about 68) and long-lived (around 82). To avoid experimental bias, donors of different ages were distributed randomly across sequencing lanes.

A word on this clonotype: The specificity of this receptor is unknown. Base quality data are lacking; no much larger clone is found one base away.

The library was prepared using 5' RACE. Data came from an Illumina HiSeq 2500. A second PCR of roughly 7 to 11 cycles was performed with a sample-barcoded 5' primer and a J-beta primer mix. A template-switch 5' adaptor carrying 12 random nucleotides introduced a unique molecular identifier onto each TCR beta cDNA molecule. Each sample yielded at least 2.5 million CDR3-containing paired-end reads. First-strand cDNA was synthesized from all RNA with the Mint cDNA synthesis kit, primed by a TRBC-specific oligonucleotide. After uracil-DNA glycosylase treatment, a first 18-cycle PCR used universal primers M1SS and BC2_uni_R on all cDNA. Turning to the authors' computational methods: Each sample was normalized by randomly selecting 1 million high-quality reads, each carrying a distinct molecular identifier. Reads sharing molecular identifiers were discarded rather than binned into consensus sequences. MiTCR, run with a Q25 quality threshold and the strictest error-elimination algorithm, handled CDR3 identification, clonotype clustering and error correction. A nonparametric unseen species model using Euler transformation provided a lower-bound estimate of total TCR beta diversity. TCRdb reprocessed the public reads (quality trimming at Q25 with fastp, clone calling with MiXCR) and kept in-frame beta chains. Records with the same CDR3 protein are collapsed into one entry carrying the most frequent genes and DNA. The V and J calls, along with clone size, are taken from TCRdb and not from the paper's own processing. The sample table lists 850,000 to 1,300,000 distinct CDR3 sequences, roughly 45% of them with a count of one. Of the sample, around 18% falls within the top ten clones.

General conclusions and limits of the study: Compared with the aged group, the long-lived group had more naive CD4+ T cells, fewer expanded clones and increased TCR diversity, a pattern suggesting age selection. Estimates of total diversity from one million sequenced T cells were regarded as lower bounds and underestimates. As age increased, observed TCR beta diversity per million T cells dropped in a roughly linear way, and a significant reduction was already evident by age about 40. There was a strong correlation between observed TCR beta diversity and the percentage of naive T cells measured by flow cytometry. Since profiling was done on bulk unsorted PBMCs, naive and antigen-experienced compartments could not be conclusively compared. Because donor CMV infection status was unknown, age-related changes in expanded clonotypes were potentially confounded.

For CDR1 and CDR2, the germline V gene lists SGHDT and YYEEEE. For this chain, trimming is 0 bases at the V end and 8 bases at the J end, and the number of junction bases without a gene match is 8. From the cysteine up to the phenylalanine, the CDR3 has a length of 15 residues. The CDR3 DNA has 45 bases and is translated from base 1. The donors were some 39 Caucasian individuals from Russia, aged 6 to 90 years, who were systemically healthy. Ten milliliters of peripheral blood were drawn from each donor into EDTA-treated Vacutainer tubes. Ficoll-Paque density-gradient centrifugation was used to isolate PBMCs, with at least 6.5 million obtained per sample. Total RNA, at least 6 micrograms per sample, was extracted from PBMCs with Trizol reagent. For every donor, flow cytometry on a PBMC aliquot measured the percentage of naive CD45RAhigh/CD27high T cells.

Material for sequencing was blood. The receptor chain draws on TRBV5-6 and TRBJ2-4; TRBD2 matches 7 bases in the middle. This clonotype was obtained from a woman in her fifties or sixties in good health. The sequenced DNA: TGTGCCAGCAGCTTGGGTCCGGCGGGGAGGGACATTCAGTACTTC. Its amino acids are CASSLGPAGRDIQYF. Full variable domain (CDR3 extended with the reference TRBV5-6 and TRBJ2-4 proteins): DAGVTQSPTHLIKTRGQQVTLRCSPKSGHDTVSWYQQALGQGPQFIFQYYEEEERQRGNFPDRFSGHQFPNYSSELNVNALLLGDSALYLCASSLGPAGRDIQYFGAGTRLSVL.